This entry lists 28 T cell receptor beta chains sequenced from one sample in a study of immune heterogeneity within non-small cell lung tumors. Multiplex PCR relied on 32 V and 13 J primers to amplify TCR beta CDR3. TCRdb analysed the multiplex PCR reads with MiXCR anew, one entry per CDR3 protein. The sample contains about 2,800 distinct CDR3 sequences, approximately 55% of which appear only once. With around 0.6 ug used per sample, the template was genomic DNA from bulk tumor. Surgery yielded several widely spaced biopsies per primary tumor. Enrolled patients presented with newly diagnosed, previously untreated non-small cell lung cancer and underwent curative surgery. The sequencing input was lung tumor tissue. The receptors derive from a man aged 60-69 years with non-small cell lung cancer.

The V gene is TRBV11-3, the J gene TRBJ2-3; D is unresolved. Per the germline V gene, CDR1 is SGHNT and CDR2 is YENEEA. The V and J ends lost 5 bases and 0 bases respectively, with 18 bases between them. CDR3 length: 17 residues. CDR3 residues: CASSPKAHSGSTDTQYF. For the CDR3, the DNA is TGTGCCAGCAGCCCCAAAGCCCATTCGGGTAGCACAGATACGCAGTATTTT.

V and J are TRBV28 and TRBJ1-3; no clear D. CDR1 is MDHEN, CDR2 SYDVKM, per germline. V was cut by 1 base and J by 4 bases, with 17 bases left in between. The CDR3 loop spans 17 amino acids. CDR3 in amino acids: CASSLSGHLQGGNTIYF. For the CDR3, the DNA is TGTGCCAGCAGTTTATCCGGTCATCTCCAAGGGGGAAACACCATATATTTT.

V gene TRBV19 combines with J gene TRBJ1-1, with unresolved D. The V end was cut by 6 bases, the J end by 1 base, with 6 bases between. The CDR3 is 12 residues long. Germline CDR1 is LNHDA and CDR2 is SQIVND (reference sequence). CDR3 in DNA: TGTGCCAGTAGGAGACAGAACACTGAAGCTTTCTTT. Its protein product is CASRRQNTEAFF.

This clonotype came up once. V gene TRBV7-8 combines with J gene TRBJ2-7; tentative D call: TRBD1 (5 bases). Germline V gene data show CDR1 as SGHVS and CDR2 as FQNEAQ. The CDR3 length is 14 residues. Trimming left V 3 bases short and J 6 bases short, with 15 bases between. The CDR3 DNA follows: TGTGCCAGCAGCTTTCGACAGAGACCTACCGAGCAGTACTTC. Its protein is CASSFRQRPTEQYF.

This clonotype was observed a handful of times. The chain links TRBV24-1 to TRBJ1-2; no definite D call. Looked up from germline, CDR1 is KGHDR and CDR2 is SFDVKD. The CDR3 spans 12 residues. V lost 2 bases to trimming and J lost 8 bases, with 8 bases between them. Here the CDR3 DNA reads TGTGCCACCAGTGATTCCGAGACCGGCTACACCTTC. Its protein product is CATSDSETGYTF.

The J gene is TRBJ1-5, the V gene TRBV10-3, with D hard to call. CDR3 length: 12 residues. CDR1 and CDR2 (germline): ENHRY, SYGVKD. V lost 4 bases to trimming and J lost 5 bases, with 6 bases between them. CDR3 coding DNA: TGTGCCATCAGTGCCGGGGATCAGCCCCAGCATTTT. It encodes CAISAGDQPQHF.

This sequence joins TRBV28 and TRBJ1-6; tentatively, D is TRBD1 (5 bases). Germline CDR1 reads MDHEN; CDR2 reads SYDVKM. Trimming took off 2 bases at V and 7 bases at J, with 12 bases between the two ends. This CDR3 spans 15 amino acids. In nucleotides, the CDR3 is TGTGCCAGCAGTTTAAACGGGGGAGGGAATTCACCCCTCCACTTT. It yields the protein CASSLNGGGNSPLHF.

This clonotype came up a few times. The genes are TRBV20-1 and TRBJ2-7, with 12 nucleotides matching TRBD1. Germline CDR1 is DFQATT and CDR2 is SNEGSKA (reference sequence). Losses at the gene ends were 1 base for V and 7 bases for J; bases not matched to a gene: 8. CDR3 length: 15 residues. As DNA, the CDR3 is TGCAGTGCTAGAGGTGGGGGACAGGGGGCTGGGGAGCAGTACTTC. Its translation: CSARGGGQGAGEQYF.

The chain carries TRBV15 and TRBJ2-3; 8 positions match TRBD2. The junction had 11 bases not matched to a gene; V was cut back by 2 bases and J by 4 bases. The length of the CDR3 is 17 residues. The germline V gene encodes CDR1 LNHNV and CDR2 YYDKDF (reference sequence). This chain's CDR3 is CATSRLPGAGDSDTQYF. Written as DNA, the CDR3 is TGTGCCACCAGCAGATTACCGGGAGCGGGAGATTCAGATACGCAGTATTTT.

The rearrangement links TRBV20-1 to TRBJ2-6, with unresolved D. This CDR3 comprises 14 residues. V lost 3 bases, J lost 0 bases, and 6 bases lay in between. Looked up from germline, CDR1 is DFQATT and CDR2 is SNEGSKA (reference sequence). CDR3 coding DNA: TGCAGTGCTAGGTCTGCCTCTGGGGCCAACGTCCTGACTTTC. Translated, it gives CSARSASGANVLTF.

This clonotype was found a few times. This rearrangement joins TRBV2 to TRBJ2-1; no reliable D call. CDR1 and CDR2 (germline): SNHLY, FYNNEI. The CDR3 is 12 residues long. V shed 4 bases and J shed 9 bases, with 10 bases lying between them. The CDR3 nucleotides are TGTGCCAGCAGTGCCTCCCAAGGTGAGCAGTTCTTC. Protein sequence: CASSASQGEQFF.

The rearrangement links TRBV6-2 or TRBV6-3 to TRBJ1-3, with a possible D match to TRBD1 (5 bases). This CDR3 is 15 amino acids long. Germline V gene lookup returns CDR1 MNHEY and CDR2 SVGEGT. The V end was cut by 4 bases, the J end by 3 bases, with 13 bases between. This CDR3 is CASSWGEGGGNTIYF. In DNA, the CDR3 is TGTGCCAGCAGTTGGGGGGAAGGCGGTGGAAACACCATATATTTT.

This rearrangement joins TRBV19 to TRBJ1-2; 9 nucleotides agree with TRBD1. Germline CDR1 reads LNHDA; CDR2 reads SQIVND (reference sequence). Trimming took 7 bases from V and 7 from J; bases not matched to a gene: 7. The CDR3 contains 13 residues. CDR3 in amino acids: CASTRTGAVGYTF. In DNA form, the CDR3 reads TGTGCCAGTACCCGGACAGGGGCTGTTGGCTACACCTTC.

This clonotype was counted once. CDR3 loop: CSAGVGTGGDTQYF. The CDR3 region has the DNA TGCAGCGCCGGGGTGGGGACAGGGGGAGATACGCAGTATTTT. This chain uses TRBV29-1 with TRBJ2-3, with TRBD1 identical over 11 bases. Germline lookup yields CDR1 SQVTM and CDR2 ANQGSEA. This CDR3 has 14 residues. The trim removed 7 bases at V and 5 bases at J, leaving 8 bases unmatched.

The chain combines TRBV28 with TRBJ1-3; D is ambiguous. Germline CDR1 and CDR2: MDHEN and SYDVKM. The V and J ends lost 6 bases and 9 bases respectively, with 12 bases between them. This CDR3 region has 12 residues. The CDR3 DNA is TGTGCCAGCAGCCAGACTGCCGGCACCATATATTTT. Translated, it gives CASSQTAGTIYF.

This clonotype has only a few counts. V gene TRBV28 combines with J gene TRBJ1-2; 8 bases are a match to TRBD1. The trim removed 6 bases at V and 6 bases at J, leaving 12 bases unmatched. Per the germline V gene, CDR1 is MDHEN and CDR2 is SYDVKM. This CDR3 has 15 amino acids. The CDR3 spells CASRSGQGSTDGYTF. DNA for the CDR3: TGTGCCAGCAGATCCGGACAGGGTAGTACCGATGGCTACACCTTC.

V is TRBV12-3 or TRBV12-4 and J is TRBJ2-3; 7 bases fit TRBD1. This CDR3 region has 17 residues. The V gene end was trimmed by 7 bases and the J gene end by 2 bases; junction bases not matched to a gene: 15. CDR3: CASKPTGPLVITDTQYF. CDR3 nucleotide sequence: TGTGCCAGCAAGCCGACAGGGCCCCTTGTCATCACAGATACGCAGTATTTT.

This clonotype was seen a few times. J is TRBJ1-1 and V is TRBV28; no clear D gene. Per germline, CDR1 MDHEN and CDR2 SYDVKM. The CDR3 spans 15 residues. The ends were cut back, 8 bases at V and 3 bases at J, with 19 bases in the middle. Here the CDR3 DNA reads TGTGCCAGCTCACAGAGCGGCGTTTGGTACACTGAAGCTTTCTTT. This sequence encodes CASSQSGVWYTEAFF. Full variable domain (outside the CDR3, taken from reference TRBV28 and TRBJ1-1): DVKVTQSSRYLVKRTGEKVFLECVQDMDHENMFWYRQDPGLGLRLIYFSYDVKMKEKGDIPEGYSVSREKKERFSLILESASTNQTSMYLCASSQSGVWYTEAFFGQGTRLTVV.

In its sample, this clonotype was seen a few times. V gene TRBV25-1 combines with J gene TRBJ2-7, with D possibly matching TRBD1 (5 bases). The germline CDR1 and CDR2 sequences are MGHDK and SYGVNS. This CDR3 contains 14 residues. Trimming pared 3 bases from V and 2 bases from J, leaving 11 bases between. The CDR3 DNA sequence: TGTGCCAGCAGTGACAGGGCCGTCCCCTACGAGCAGTACTTC. It encodes CASSDRAVPYEQYF.

J is TRBJ2-2 and V is TRBV20-1; tentative D call: TRBD1 (6 bases). This CDR3 is 17 amino acids long. V shed 0 bases and J shed 4 bases, with 18 bases lying between them. Looked up from germline, CDR1 is DFQATT and CDR2 is SNEGSKA (reference sequence). For the CDR3, the DNA is TGCAGTGCTAGAGATGAGGGGAAAGGGGGACGCACCGGGGAGCTGTTTTTT. Residues: CSARDEGKGGRTGELFF.

The chain has TRBV2 and TRBJ2-2; TRBD2 matches at 9 bases. The junction had 2 bases not matched to a gene; V was cut back by 4 bases and J by 5 bases. CDR1 SNHLY and CDR2 FYNNEI come from the germline V gene. The CDR3 consists of 14 residues. The CDR3, as DNA: TGTGCCAGCAGTGTGCTAGCGGGAACCGGGGAGCTGTTTTTT. Protein product: CASSVLAGTGELFF.

The genes are TRBV6-1 and TRBJ1-5; weak D call: TRBD1 (5 bases). The germline V gene encodes CDR1 MNHNS and CDR2 SASEGT. V lost 10 bases to trimming and J lost 0 bases, with 13 bases between them. This CDR3 contains 14 residues. The CDR3 nucleotides read TGTGCCACCCAAGGGACCTATAGCAATCAGCCCCAGCATTTT. Protein product: CATQGTYSNQPQHF.

This rearrangement joins TRBV18 to TRBJ2-7; D is uncertain. Germline V gives CDR1 KGHSH, CDR2 LQKENI. V dropped 3 bases and J dropped 2 bases, with 8 bases sitting between them. CDR3 length: 13 residues. The CDR3 bases are TGTGCCAGCTCACCGGGCAGCACCTACGAGCAGTACTTC. It is translated as CASSPGSTYEQYF. The variable domain in full, completed from reference TRBV18 and TRBJ2-7, reads NAGVMQNPRHLVRRRGQEARLRCSPMKGHSHVYWYRQLPEEGLKFMVYLQKENIIDESGMPKERFSAEFPKEGPSILRIQQVVRGDSAAYFCASSPGSTYEQYFGPGTRLTVT.

The chain carries TRBV6-1 and TRBJ2-1, with TRBD1 as a possible D gene (9 bases). Trimming took 7 bases from V and 8 from J, leaving 21 bases between them. Germline loops: CDR1 MNHNS, CDR2 SASEGT. The CDR3 runs to 15 residues. CDR3 bases: TGTGCCAGCACCCCGGGGGGGACAGGGTATCATGAGCAGTTCTTC. This codes for CASTPGGTGYHEQFF.

This clonotype was picked up a small number of times. The rearrangement uses TRBV15 and TRBJ1-2; unclear D gene. The CDR3 is 16 amino acids. The germline CDR1 and CDR2 sequences are LNHNV and YYDKDF (reference sequence). V was cut by 1 base and J by 8 bases, with 20 bases left in between. The CDR3 coding sequence is TGTGCCACCAGCAGAGGACCGCCGGGTCCTGGGAGCGGCTACACCTTC. Protein product: CATSRGPPGPGSGYTF.

This clonotype ranks as large. J is TRBJ2-7 and V is TRBV7-9; D not resolved. Germline V CDR1 and CDR2: SEHNR, FQNEAQ (reference sequence). With 1 base removed from V and 5 bases from J, the gap between germline ends came to 6 bases. The CDR3 covers 12 residues. The CDR3 DNA sequence: TGTGCCAGCAGCTTAGGTTGGAACGAGCAGTACTTC. This translates into CASSLGWNEQYF.

This chain joins TRBV20-1 and TRBJ2-7; D might be TRBD1 or TRBD2, each matching 6 bases. The ends were cut back, 3 bases at V and 5 bases at J, with 11 bases in the middle. The CDR3 consists of 12 residues. Germline CDR1 reads DFQATT; CDR2 reads SNEGSKA (reference sequence). CDR3 in amino acids: CSASTGRNEQYF. For the CDR3, the DNA is TGCAGTGCTAGTACAGGGAGGAACGAGCAGTACTTC.

This chain connects TRBV7-9 to TRBJ2-7; TRBD2 matches at 16 bases. Germline values: CDR1 SEHNR, CDR2 FQNEAQ (reference sequence). Trimming at V came to 4 bases and at J to 2 bases, leaving 20 bases not matched to a gene. The CDR3 has 22 amino acids. As DNA, the CDR3 is TGTGCCAGCAGCTCGCAGGGGGCAGGGACTAGCGGGAGGGCCGCCGGCGCCTACGAGCAGTACTTC. Amino acids: CASSSQGAGTSGRAAGAYEQYF.